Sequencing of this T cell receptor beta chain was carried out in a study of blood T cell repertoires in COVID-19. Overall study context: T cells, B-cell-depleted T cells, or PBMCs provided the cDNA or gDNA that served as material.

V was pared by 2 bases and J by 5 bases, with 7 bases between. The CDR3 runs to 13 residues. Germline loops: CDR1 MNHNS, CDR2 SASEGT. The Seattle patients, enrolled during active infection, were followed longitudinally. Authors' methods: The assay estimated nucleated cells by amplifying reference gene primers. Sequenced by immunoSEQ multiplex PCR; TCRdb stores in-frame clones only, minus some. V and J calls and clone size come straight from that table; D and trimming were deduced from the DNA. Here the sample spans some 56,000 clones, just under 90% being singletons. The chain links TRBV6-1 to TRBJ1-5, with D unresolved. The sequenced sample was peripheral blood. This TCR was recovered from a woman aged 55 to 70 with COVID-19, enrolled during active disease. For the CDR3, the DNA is TGTGCCAGCAGTGAAAACCGCGATCAGCCCCAGCATTTT. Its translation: CASSENRDQPQHF.